The next 7 T cell receptor beta chains were all read from a single sample in a study of blood T cells in healthy people across ages. Together with a sample-barcoded 5' primer, a J-beta primer mix was included in a second PCR lasting about 7 to 12 cycles. TCRdb reanalysed the 5' RACE reads using MiXCR and keeps one entry per CDR3 protein. Seen here are roughly 1,700,000 distinct CDR3 sequences, 25% to 30% observed once, and the top ten hold around 7.7%. The sample taken for sequencing was blood. These receptors all come from a woman in her twenties or thirties in good health.

A word on this clonotype: One end of the junction fails to match germline, which may point to a read error. The chain uses TRBV13 and TRBJ2-1; D is unclear. The germline gives CDR1 PRHDT, CDR2 FYEKMQ (reference sequence). The CDR3 covers 16 residues. The CDR3 DNA sequence: TGTGCCAGCAGCTTAACTGCCGGCGGCTCCTACAATGGGCAGTTCTTC. This sequence encodes CASSLTAGGSYNGQFF. The full variable domain, in which reference TRBV13 and TRBJ2-1 provide the parts outside the CDR3, is AAGVIQSPRHLIKEKRETATLKCYPIPRHDTVYWYQQGPGQDPQFLISFYEKMQSDKGSIPDRFSAQQFSDYHSELNMSSLELGDSALYFCASSLTAGGSYNGQFFGPGTRLTVL.

The J gene is TRBJ2-7, the V gene TRBV18; 7 bases align to TRBD1. V lost 4 bases and J lost 2; bases outside the gene matches: 5. The germline V gene has CDR1 KGHSH and CDR2 LQKENI. CDR3 size: 14 residues. The CDR3 nucleotides read TGTGCCAGCTCACAGGGGGCCAGCACCTACGAGCAGTACTTC. It translates to CASSQGASTYEQYF.

The V call is TRBV6-5, the J call TRBJ1-1; 7 nucleotides align to TRBD1. Germline V gene sequence: CDR1 MNHEY, CDR2 SVGAGI. V was clipped by 7 bases and J by 7 bases; unmatched bases: 12. This CDR3 spans 14 amino acids. CDR3 in DNA: TGTGCCAGCACCGCGGGAACAGGGGCTTATGAAGCTTTCTTT. Protein product: CASTAGTGAYEAFF.

This clonotype was recorded a few times. The gene calls are TRBV20-1 and TRBJ2-5, with 10 bases that match TRBD2. CDR1 is DFQATT, CDR2 SNEGSKA, per germline (reference sequence). There are 14 residues in the CDR3. V trimming: 5 bases; J trimming: 5 bases; junction bases outside the gene matches: 8. As DNA, the CDR3 is TGCAGTGCTTTTACTAGCGGGAAGAGGGAGACCCAGTACTTC. Translation gives CSAFTSGKRETQYF.

The rearrangement links TRBV2 to TRBJ2-7, with D possibly being TRBD1 or TRBD2 (5 bases each). The V gene's germline CDR1 is SNHLY and CDR2 FYNNEI. This CDR3 contains 14 residues. V lost 3 bases and J lost 3, with 12 bases in between. The CDR3 DNA is TGTGCCAGCAGTGACCGCCGGGACCTCTACGAGCAGTACTTC. Translated, it gives CASSDRRDLYEQYF.

Comment on this clonotype: One junction end disagrees with the germline gene, perhaps due to a read error. The V gene is TRBV11-3, the J gene TRBJ2-1; perhaps TRBD2 as D (5 bases). Germline CDR1 SGHNT, CDR2 YENEEA. This CDR3 is 15 amino acids long. The CDR3 nucleotides are TGTGCCAACAGCTTAGCCGGGAACGGCTACAATGAGCAGTTCTTC. Residues: CANSLAGNGYNEQFF.

This clonotype was seen only a few times. The chain is built from TRBV29-1 and TRBJ2-7; 10 positions agree with TRBD1. Per the germline V gene, CDR1 is SQVTM and CDR2 is ANQGSEA. The CDR3 loop spans 15 amino acids. V shed 4 bases and J 5 bases; nucleotides not matched to a gene: 11. The CDR3 protein is CSVGTDRGRLNEQYF. The CDR3 DNA follows: TGCAGCGTTGGTACAGACAGGGGGCGTTTAAACGAGCAGTACTTC.